Each of the 32 T cell receptor beta chains below was sequenced from the same sample in a study of blood T cell repertoires in COVID-19. Method: immunoSEQ multiplex PCR; TCRdb's copy keeps in-frame clones and lacks some. The data contain about 250,000 clones, 85% to 90% of them singletons. The sequencing sample was made of peripheral blood. These receptors all stem from a woman aged 40 to 50 who had recovered from COVID-19.

The chain joins TRBV7-2 to TRBJ1-4; weak D call: TRBD1 (6 bases). Deletions cut 5 bases from V and 7 bases from J, with 17 bases between. The CDR3 loop spans 15 amino acids. Germline CDR1 reads SGHTA; CDR2 reads FQGNSA. The CDR3 DNA reads as TGTGCCAGCAGCCAGGGGCAGGGACTAGGTGAAAAACTGTTTTTT. Translated, it gives CASSQGQGLGEKLFF.

The chain couples TRBV11-3 to TRBJ2-7; D is undetermined. The CDR3 covers 14 residues. Trimming removed 1 base from V and 0 bases from J, with 7 bases in between. Looked up from germline, CDR1 is SGHNT and CDR2 is YENEEA. This CDR3 is CASSLAVGSYEQYF. The CDR3 nucleotides are TGTGCCAGCAGCTTAGCGGTCGGCTCCTACGAGCAGTACTTC.

This rearrangement joins TRBV5-1 to TRBJ2-5; 13 nucleotides match TRBD2. The trim removed 0 bases at V and 4 bases at J, leaving 0 bases unmatched. The CDR3 runs 15 residues. CDR1 is SGHRS and CDR2 is YFSETQ in the germline V gene. The chain's CDR3 is CASSLGTSGRETQYF. The CDR3 region has the DNA TGCGCCAGCAGCTTGGGGACTAGCGGGAGAGAGACCCAGTACTTC.

The chain couples TRBV6-6 to TRBJ1-1, with D tentatively TRBD1 (5 bases). The germline V gene has CDR1 MNHNY and CDR2 SVGAGI (reference sequence). The CDR3 sequence is 14 residues long. The germline V and J ends were trimmed by 7 bases and 4 bases, with 16 bases remaining between them. CDR3 nucleotides: TGTGCCAGCACCTTACCGGACAAATCCACTGAAGCTTTCTTT. This codes for CASTLPDKSTEAFF.

This sequence joins TRBV27 and TRBJ2-7, with D possibly matching TRBD1 (5 bases). Trimming took off 4 bases at V and 2 bases at J, with 12 bases between the two ends. The CDR3 sequence is 14 residues long. Germline values: CDR1 MNHEY, CDR2 SMNVEV (reference sequence). This CDR3 reads CASSSSDRPYEQYV. CDR3 DNA sequence: TGTGCCAGCAGTTCCTCCGACAGACCCTACGAGCAGTACGTC.

The rearrangement links TRBV18 to TRBJ2-5, with 11 bases that match TRBD2. The J segment lost 5 bases and the V segment lost 3 bases, leaving 5 bases of the junction unmatched. The germline CDR1 and CDR2 sequences are KGHSH and LQKENI. This CDR3 contains 15 residues. CDR3 sequence reads: CASSPSASGRETQYF. The CDR3 coding sequence is TGTGCCAGCTCACCTTCGGCTAGCGGGAGGGAGACCCAGTACTTC.

This sequence joins TRBV6-5 and TRBJ2-1; 10 bases align to TRBD2. J lost 6 bases, V lost 6 bases, and 8 bases had no gene match. Germline lookup yields CDR1 MNHEY and CDR2 SVGAGI. The CDR3 is made up of 15 amino acids. This chain's CDR3 is CASSPLAGVANEQFF. CDR3 DNA: TGTGCCAGCAGCCCGCTAGCGGGAGTCGCCAATGAGCAGTTCTTC.

This chain connects TRBV7-9 to TRBJ2-2, with D tentatively TRBD1 (6 bases). Trimming cost V 2 bases and J 2 bases, with 15 bases left between them. This CDR3 is built from 17 residues. The germline V gene encodes CDR1 SEHNR and CDR2 FQNEAQ (reference sequence). This CDR3 is CASSLTVGARNTGELFF. In DNA form, the CDR3 reads TGTGCCAGCAGCTTAACGGTGGGGGCTCGAAACACCGGGGAGCTGTTTTTT.

The chain links TRBV6-5 to TRBJ1-1; D ambiguous. The V and J ends lost 2 bases and 7 bases respectively, with 5 bases between them. The CDR3 has 11 amino acids. Germline CDR1 and CDR2: MNHEY and SVGAGI. The CDR3 region is CASSYRSEAFF. As DNA, the CDR3 is TGTGCCAGCAGTTACAGGAGTGAAGCTTTCTTT.

The gene calls are TRBV30 and TRBJ1-3; D call uncertain. The V end lost 4 bases, the J end lost 0 bases, and 10 bases lay between the germline ends. Per the germline V gene, CDR1 is GTSNPN and CDR2 is SVGIG (reference sequence). The CDR3 spans 14 residues. The CDR3 DNA is TGTGCCTGGAATTATTACAGCTCTGGAAACACCATATATTTT. Its translation: CAWNYYSSGNTIYF.

The rearrangement uses TRBV5-8 and TRBJ2-1, with TRBD2 matching over 13 bases. Germline V gene lookup returns CDR1 SGHTS and CDR2 YDEGEE. The CDR3 has 16 amino acids. V shed 4 bases and J 2 bases; nucleotides not matched to a gene: 3. The CDR3 protein is CASSLGTSGTYNEQFF. In DNA form, the CDR3 reads TGTGCCAGCAGCCTCGGGACTAGCGGGACCTACAATGAGCAGTTCTTC.

This clone has just a few counts. The J gene is TRBJ1-2, the V gene TRBV21-1; the table's D call of TRBD1 was not tested on the DNA. TRBV21-1 is a listed pseudogene. The CDR3 is 14 amino acids. The CDR3 sequence is CASSKIETGYGYTF. The CDR3 DNA reads TGTGCCAGCAGCAAAATCGAGACAGGGTATGGCTACACCTTC.

The genes are TRBV7-8 and TRBJ2-3; TRBD1 aligns across 10 bases. Trimming cost V 1 base and J 6 bases; bases outside gene matches: 4. The CDR3 runs 15 residues. CDR1 SGHVS and CDR2 FQNEAQ come from the germline V gene. CDR3 DNA sequence: TGTGCCAGCAGCTTAGGGGGACAGGGGTGGGATACGCAGTATTTT. It translates to CASSLGGQGWDTQYF. The full variable domain, its missing parts supplied by reference TRBV7-8 and TRBJ2-3, is GAGVSQSPRYKVAKRGQDVALRCDPISGHVSLFWYQQALGQGPEFLTYFQNEAQLDKSGLPSDRFFAERPEGSVSTLKIQRTQQEDSAVYLCASSLGGQGWDTQYFGPGTRLTVL.

The chain carries TRBV7-3 and TRBJ2-1; 7 bases are a match to TRBD2. J gave up 0 bases and V 5 bases, and 7 bases lay outside the gene matches. Germline assignment: CDR1 SGHTA and CDR2 FQGTGA. The CDR3 runs to 16 residues. In DNA form, the CDR3 reads TGTGCCAGCAGCCTCCGGGCGGGAGACTCCTACAATGAGCAGTTCTTC. This encodes CASSLRAGDSYNEQFF.

This clone has a single count. The chain joins TRBV14 to TRBJ1-2; D may be TRBD1 (6 bases). CDR1 SGHDN and CDR2 FVKESK come from the germline V gene. V lost 1 base and J 2 bases, leaving 11 bases between the germline ends. The CDR3 spans 15 residues. CDR3 residues: CASSQAQGWNYGYTF. The CDR3 DNA sequence: TGTGCCAGCAGCCAAGCTCAGGGGTGGAACTATGGCTACACCTTC.

The rearrangement uses TRBV28 and TRBJ2-2; D possibly corresponds to TRBD1 (6 bases). Trimming removed 5 bases at V and 2 bases at J, with 9 bases between. This CDR3 region has 14 residues. CDR1 MDHEN and CDR2 SYDVKM come from the germline V gene. CDR3 nucleotide sequence: TGTGCCAGCAGTGGACAGCGAAACACCGGGGAGCTGTTTTTT. This gives the protein CASSGQRNTGELFF.

The chain recombines TRBV28 with TRBJ1-5, with D possibly being TRBD1 (5 bases). Per germline, CDR1 MDHEN and CDR2 SYDVKM. Trimming shortened V by 6 bases and J by 7 bases, and 16 bases separated the two germline ends. The CDR3 loop spans 14 amino acids. The chain's CDR3 is CASSPALRVQPQHF. The CDR3 nucleotides are TGTGCCAGCAGCCCGGCCCTCAGGGTCCAGCCCCAGCATTTT. Together with reference TRBV28 and TRBJ1-5, the CDR3 gives the full variable domain: DVKVTQSSRYLVKRTGEKVFLECVQDMDHENMFWYRQDPGLGLRLIYFSYDVKMKEKGDIPEGYSVSREKKERFSLILESASTNQTSMYLCASSPALRVQPQHFGDGTRLSIL.

This sequence joins TRBV2 and TRBJ1-5; 9 positions match TRBD1. The J segment lost 6 bases and the V segment lost 8 bases, leaving 8 bases of the junction unmatched. The germline V gene encodes CDR1 SNHLY and CDR2 FYNNEI. This CDR3 has 14 residues. The DNA for the CDR3 is TGTGCCAGCGACCGGGGACAGGGAGTTCAGCCCCAGCATTTT. Translation gives CASDRGQGVQPQHF.

The genes are TRBV6-4 and TRBJ1-2, with 9 bases matching TRBD1. V gave up 4 bases and J gave up 3 bases; unmatched junction bases: 0. The CDR3 extends over 13 amino acids. Germline V lookup: CDR1 MRHNA, CDR2 SNTAGT. In nucleotides, the CDR3 is TGTGCCAGCAGTGGACAGGGGGACTATGGCTACACCTTC. Protein product: CASSGQGDYGYTF.

The chain has TRBV24-1 and TRBJ2-1; D is unclear. In germline, CDR1 is KGHDR, CDR2 SFDVKD. The CDR3 extends over 13 amino acids. Trimming cost V 4 bases and J 8 bases, with 11 bases left between them. The CDR3 sequence: CATSDPVGYEQFF. The CDR3 DNA follows: TGTGCCACCAGTGACCCCGTGGGCTATGAGCAGTTCTTC.

The chain recombines TRBV19 with TRBJ1-1, with 8 nucleotides matching TRBD1. J was trimmed by 4 bases and V by 5 bases; bases with no gene match: 6. Germline values: CDR1 LNHDA, CDR2 SQIVND (reference sequence). The CDR3 consists of 14 residues. CDR3 region: CASSWGTGGTEAFF. The CDR3 DNA reads TGTGCCAGTAGTTGGGGTACAGGGGGCACTGAAGCTTTCTTT.

This clone was picked up one time. The V call is TRBV4-3, the J call TRBJ1-1; 7 bases agree with TRBD1. This CDR3 is built from 15 residues. From germline, CDR1 is LGHNA and CDR2 YSLEER. J lost 1 base, V lost 1 base, and 3 bases had no gene match. The CDR3: CASSQGPGGNTEAFF. As DNA, the CDR3 is TGCGCCAGCAGCCAAGGTCCAGGGGGGAACACTGAAGCTTTCTTT.

On this clone: Mismatch with germline at one junction end may stem from a read error. The chain combines TRBV18 with TRBJ1-1; possibly TRBD1 for D (6 bases). The germline V gene encodes CDR1 KGHSH and CDR2 LQKENI. The CDR3 has 15 amino acids. This chain's CDR3 is CASSPPGGLGTEAFF. As DNA, the CDR3 is TGTGCCAGCTCGCCACCCGGGGGGCTGGGCACTGAAGCTTTCTTT.

This clone was detected only a few times. The rearrangement links TRBV7-2 to TRBJ1-5, with no clear D. The CDR3 loop spans 16 amino acids. V lost 3 bases and J lost 3, with 15 bases in between. Germline CDR1 and CDR2: SGHTA and FQGNSA. CDR3 amino acids: CASSLAGRANNQPQHF. For the CDR3, the DNA is TGTGCCAGCAGCTTGGCGGGTCGGGCCAACAATCAGCCCCAGCATTTT. The full variable domain, its missing parts supplied by reference TRBV7-2 and TRBJ1-5, is GAGVSQSPSNKVTEKGKDVELRCDPISGHTALYWYRQSLGQGLEFLIYFQGNSAPDKSGLPSDRFSAERTGGSVSTLTIQRTQQEDSAVYLCASSLAGRANNQPQHFGDGTRLSIL.

This sequence joins TRBV10-3 and TRBJ2-1; D may be TRBD1 (6 bases). Per the germline V gene, CDR1 is ENHRY and CDR2 is SYGVKD. This CDR3 spans 14 amino acids. V dropped 6 bases and J dropped 6 bases, with 15 bases sitting between them. DNA of the CDR3: TGTGCCATCAGCCCCCTGGGGGCGGGCAATGAGCAGTTCTTC. It encodes CAISPLGAGNEQFF.

The chain joins TRBV7-6 to TRBJ2-5; 7 bases agree with TRBD2. CDR3 size: 15 residues. The junction had 4 bases not matched to a gene; V was cut back by 3 bases and J by 0 bases. Per germline, CDR1 SGHVS and CDR2 FNYEAQ. In nucleotides, the CDR3 is TGTGCCAGCAGCTTCGCTAGCGGTTACCAAGAGACCCAGTACTTC. This sequence encodes CASSFASGYQETQYF.

This rearrangement joins TRBV7-9 to TRBJ1-1, with D perhaps TRBD1 (6 bases). V was shortened by 3 bases and J by 0 bases, with 11 bases between the two germline ends. The germline CDR1 and CDR2 sequences are SEHNR and FQNEAQ (reference sequence). The CDR3 length is 15 residues. This chain's CDR3 is CASSLQGTVNTEAFF. CDR3 DNA: TGTGCCAGCAGCTTGCAGGGGACGGTGAACACTGAAGCTTTCTTT.

The count of this clone is one. The V gene is TRBV5-6, the J gene TRBJ2-5, with a tentative D call TRBD2 (6 bases). Germline assignment: CDR1 SGHDT and CDR2 YYEEEE. Trimming shortened V by 4 bases and J by 5 bases, and 15 bases separated the two germline ends. There are 14 residues in the CDR3. The CDR3 region has the DNA TGTGCCAGCAGCCGGGGGTCTATTTGGGAGACCCAGTACTTC. It codes for CASSRGSIWETQYF.

J is TRBJ2-7 and V is TRBV7-6; D may be TRBD1 (6 bases). Germline V gives CDR1 SGHVS, CDR2 FNYEAQ. V was trimmed by 2 bases and J by 0 bases, leaving 14 bases between them. This CDR3 is built from 16 residues. For the CDR3, the DNA is TGTGCCAGCAGCTTAACCGAGGACAGCCACTCCTACGAGCAGTACTTC. It codes for CASSLTEDSHSYEQYF.

The chain carries TRBV5-1 and TRBJ2-1; the match to TRBD2 covers 7 bases. The CDR3 totals 16 residues. CDR1 SGHRS and CDR2 YFSETQ come from the germline V gene. V shed 3 bases, J shed 7 bases, and the junction held 13 bases outside the gene matches. Here the CDR3 DNA reads TGCGCCAGCAGCTCGGGACTACGGGGTTACGATAATGAGCAGTTCTTC. Translated: CASSSGLRGYDNEQFF. Looking up the rest from reference TRBV5-1 and TRBJ2-1 gives the full variable domain: KAGVTQTPRYLIKTRGQQVTLSCSPISGHRSVSWYQQTPGQGLQFLFEYFSETQRNKGNFPGRFSGRQFSNSRSEMNVSTLELGDSALYLCASSSGLRGYDNEQFFGPGTRLTVL.

The rearrangement joins TRBV28 to TRBJ1-2; 10 nucleotides align to TRBD1. CDR1 and CDR2 (germline): MDHEN, SYDVKM. V dropped 4 bases and J dropped 3; count of bases not matched to a gene: 8. The CDR3 has 16 residues. CDR3 amino acids: CASSSLTGGIDYGYTF. The CDR3 DNA is TGTGCCAGCAGTTCGCTGACAGGGGGCATAGACTATGGCTACACCTTC.

V and J are TRBV5-1 and TRBJ1-3, with a tentative D call TRBD1 (5 bases). The germline V gene encodes CDR1 SGHRS and CDR2 YFSETQ. CDR3 length: 14 amino acids. Trimming left V 9 bases short and J 2 bases short, with 15 bases between. The CDR3 loop reads CATSMGGAGNTIYF. CDR3 nucleotide sequence: TGCGCCACCTCCATGGGGGGAGCTGGAAACACCATATATTTT.